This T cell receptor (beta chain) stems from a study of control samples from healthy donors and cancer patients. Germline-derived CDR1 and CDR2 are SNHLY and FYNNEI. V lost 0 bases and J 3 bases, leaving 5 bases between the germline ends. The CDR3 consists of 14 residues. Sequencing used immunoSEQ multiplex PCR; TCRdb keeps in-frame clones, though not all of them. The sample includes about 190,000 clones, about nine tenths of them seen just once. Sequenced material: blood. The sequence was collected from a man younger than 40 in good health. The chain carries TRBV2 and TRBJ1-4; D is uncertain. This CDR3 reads CASSEALANEKLFF. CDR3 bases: TGTGCCAGCAGTGAAGCTTTGGCTAATGAAAAACTGTTTTTT.